One and the same sample provided the 9 T cell receptor beta chains below, sequenced in a study of memory CD4+ T cells and cytomegalovirus serostatus. Using immunoSEQ multiplex PCR, the repertoire was profiled, and TCRdb retains in-frame clones only, with some absent. The table has some 87,000 clones, roughly 80% seen once. Single viable CD3+CD4+CD8-CD45RO+ cells were sorted as the memory CD4+ T cells. Source material: memory CD4+ T cells from blood. These receptors all come from an adult in good health and CMV-seropositive.

The table lists this clone with many counts. The chain links TRBV27 to TRBJ2-6, with D uncertain. Germline V gene sequence: CDR1 MNHEY, CDR2 SMNVEV (reference sequence). With 5 bases removed from V and 0 bases from J, the gap between germline ends came to 11 bases. This CDR3 spans 16 amino acids. This CDR3 reads CASSMMKNSGANVLTF. CDR3 nucleotide sequence: TGTGCCAGCAGTATGATGAAGAACTCTGGGGCCAACGTCCTGACTTTC.

The V and J genes are TRBV6-1 and TRBJ2-7; possibly TRBD1 for D (6 bases). The V end was cut by 6 bases, the J end by 7 bases, with 13 bases between. CDR3 length: 12 residues. CDR1 MNHNS and CDR2 SASEGT come from the germline V gene. CDR3 in amino acids: CASSLRRGEQYF. The CDR3 bases are TGTGCCAGCAGCCTCCGCAGGGGTGAGCAGTACTTC.

Only a few counts were recorded for this clone. The CDR3 sequence is CASSSPHRGGYEQYF. For the CDR3, the DNA is TGTGCCAGCAGCTCTCCACACAGGGGCGGCTACGAGCAGTACTTC. This chain links TRBV21-1 with TRBJ2-7; TRBD1, the D gene given by the table, was not confirmed from the DNA. TRBV21-1 is assigned pseudogene status. CDR3 length: 15 amino acids.

This clone came up a few times. The chain has TRBV6-5 and TRBJ1-2; 9 nucleotides agree with TRBD1. The CDR3 is 14 amino acids. Germline CDR1 and CDR2: MNHEY and SVGAGI. The V gene end was trimmed by 2 bases and the J gene end by 5 bases; junction bases not matched to a gene: 3. This CDR3 reads CASSYAGQGYGYTF. Here the CDR3 DNA reads TGTGCCAGCAGTTACGCGGGACAGGGTTATGGCTACACCTTC.

V and J are TRBV5-1 and TRBJ1-3, with 9 bases fitting TRBD1. Germline-derived CDR1 and CDR2 are SGHRS and YFSETQ. CDR3 length: 16 amino acids. V lost 5 bases and J lost 0; bases outside the gene matches: 6. The CDR3 reads CASSYDRGSSGNTIYF. CDR3 bases: TGCGCCAGCAGTTATGACAGGGGGTCCTCTGGAAACACCATATATTTT.

There are a few counts of this clone. The gene calls are TRBV18 and TRBJ2-2, with 8 nucleotides matching TRBD2. J lost 3 bases, V lost 3 bases, and 3 bases had no gene match. CDR1 is KGHSH and CDR2 is LQKENI in the germline V gene. This CDR3 comprises 15 residues. The CDR3 coding sequence is TGTGCCAGCTCACCCGGGAGGGGCGACACCGGGGAGCTGTTTTTT. It yields the protein CASSPGRGDTGELFF.

V usage is TRBV5-1 and J usage is TRBJ2-3; TRBD2 matches 12 bases. CDR1 is SGHRS, CDR2 YFSETQ, per germline. The CDR3 has 16 amino acids. The V segment lost 3 bases and the J segment 4 bases; nucleotides outside the gene matches: 6. The CDR3 sequence: CASSSATSGGADTQYF. The CDR3 region has the DNA TGCGCCAGCAGCTCCGCGACTAGCGGGGGTGCAGATACGCAGTATTTT.

The chain is built from TRBV11-1 and TRBJ2-6, with D perhaps matching TRBD2 (7 bases). Trimming took off 3 bases at V and 4 bases at J, with 16 bases between the two ends. Looked up from germline, CDR1 is SGHAT and CDR2 is FQDESV (reference sequence). There are 17 residues in the CDR3. As DNA, the CDR3 is TGTGCCAGCAGCTTGGGCAGGGGAGGGTACGGGGCCAACGTCCTGACTTTC. It encodes CASSLGRGGYGANVLTF.

V and J are TRBV11-1 and TRBJ1-1; D is perhaps TRBD1 (6 bases). This CDR3 comprises 15 residues. The V end lost 1 base, the J end lost 1 base, and 10 bases lay between the germline ends. The germline V gene has CDR1 SGHAT and CDR2 FQDESV (reference sequence). CDR3 DNA: TGTGCCAGCAGCTTAGAGCCACAGGGGAACACTGAAGCTTTCTTT. Its protein product is CASSLEPQGNTEAFF.